Below are 12 T cell receptor beta chains sequenced from a single sample in a study of cytomegalovirus exposure and HLA in healthy donors (dated by TCRdb to the late 2010s). The library relied on the immunoSEQ multiplex PCR assay. For the multiplex PCR, a mixture combining 60 forward primers for TCR Vbeta segments and 13 reverse primers for TCR Jbeta segments was used. Held by TCRdb, this immuneACCESS table contains in-frame sequences only and omits some clones. Under half of the omission traces to an unresolved V gene where checked; the cause of the rest is unknown. This sample gives some 120,000 clones in total; roughly 79% of them show up just once. The biggest ten clones account for 3% to 5% of the sample. Input material: PBMCs. These receptors all come from a young woman in good health and CMV-seronegative.

The J gene is TRBJ2-7, the V gene TRBV28; 8 bases agree with TRBD2. V was pared by 5 bases and J by 2 bases, with 11 bases of the junction left unmatched. The CDR3 is 16 residues long. Germline V CDR1 and CDR2: MDHEN, SYDVKM. In DNA form, the CDR3 reads TGTGCCAGCAGTCTCTTAGCGGGACGCCCGGCCTACGAGCAGTACTTC. This codes for CASSLLAGRPAYEQYF.

This sequence joins TRBV19 and TRBJ2-7; the match to TRBD2 covers 8 bases. Per germline, CDR1 LNHDA and CDR2 SQIVND (reference sequence). This CDR3 contains 12 residues. The CDR3 bases are TGTGCAACTAGCGGTGCCAACTACGAGCAGTACTTC. Its translation: CATSGANYEQYF.

The chain combines TRBV7-2 with TRBJ2-1; tentative D call: TRBD1 (6 bases). The CDR3 extends over 16 amino acids. The germline V gene has CDR1 SGHTA and CDR2 FQGNSA. Trimming stripped 5 bases from V and 5 bases from J, with 19 bases between. CDR3 sequence (DNA): TGTGCCAGCAGCCCCGAAACGCAGGGGCCCAACAATGAGCAGTTCTTC. This encodes CASSPETQGPNNEQFF. Variable domain in full (rest from reference TRBV7-2 and TRBJ2-1): GAGVSQSPSNKVTEKGKDVELRCDPISGHTALYWYRQSLGQGLEFLIYFQGNSAPDKSGLPSDRFSAERTGGSVSTLTIQRTQQEDSAVYLCASSPETQGPNNEQFFGPGTRLTVL.

The rearrangement links TRBV6-1 to TRBJ1-1; TRBD1 is a possible D gene (5 bases). The CDR3 sequence is 14 residues long. Germline-derived CDR1 and CDR2 are MNHNS and SASEGT. The V end was cut by 7 bases, the J end by 4 bases, with 16 bases between. CDR3 residues: CASKASGGSTEAFF. In nucleotides, the CDR3 is TGTGCCAGCAAAGCGAGCGGGGGGAGCACTGAAGCTTTCTTT.

The CDR3 is CASSSRRETQYF. The CDR3 region has the DNA TGTGCCAGCTCCTCCCGGAGGGAGACCCAGTACTTC. The rearrangement joins TRBV6-6 to TRBJ2-5; TRBD2 is a possible D gene (5 bases). V was pared by 8 bases and J by 5 bases, with 12 bases between. Looked up from germline, CDR1 is MNHNY and CDR2 is SVGAGI (reference sequence). The CDR3 length is 12 residues.

This clone appeared a few times. This chain connects TRBV18 to TRBJ2-7; D is uncertain. The germline CDR1 and CDR2 sequences are KGHSH and LQKENI. Trimming cost V 0 bases and J 4 bases, with 16 bases left between them. This CDR3 has 16 amino acids. The CDR3 DNA reads TGTGCCAGCTCACCACCCGGGTGGAGAACTTCGTACGAGCAGTACTTC. It is translated as CASSPPGWRTSYEQYF. The full variable domain, with the rest looked up from reference TRBV18 and TRBJ2-7, is NAGVMQNPRHLVRRRGQEARLRCSPMKGHSHVYWYRQLPEEGLKFMVYLQKENIIDESGMPKERFSAEFPKEGPSILRIQQVVRGDSAAYFCASSPPGWRTSYEQYFGPGTRLTVT.

The genes are TRBV5-6 and TRBJ2-1; 11 bases line up with TRBD2. Germline V lookup: CDR1 SGHDT, CDR2 YYEEEE. The CDR3 runs to 15 residues. Unmatched junction bases numbered 6, after V lost 6 bases and J lost 4 bases. The CDR3 spells CASNPGTSGYNEQFF. As DNA, the CDR3 is TGTGCCAGCAACCCCGGGACTAGCGGATACAATGAGCAGTTCTTC.

This rearrangement joins TRBV28 to TRBJ2-1, with 9 bases matching TRBD2. Trimming at V came to 7 bases and at J to 6 bases, leaving 10 bases not matched to a gene. The CDR3 runs to 15 residues. Germline V lookup: CDR1 MDHEN, CDR2 SYDVKM. CDR3 in DNA: TGTGCCAGCACCACGAGGGCTAGCGGGATCAATGAGCAGTTCTTC. As protein: CASTTRASGINEQFF.

Remarks on this clone: This same CDR3 is encoded by further DNA sequences in the sample. The V call is TRBV30, the J call TRBJ2-7; TRBD2 aligns across 7 bases. The CDR3 length is 12 residues. Germline loops: CDR1 GTSNPN, CDR2 SVGIG (reference sequence). V trimming: 1 base; J trimming: 3 bases; junction bases outside the gene matches: 0. The CDR3 reads CAWSGGGYEQYF. CDR3 in DNA: TGTGCCTGGAGTGGGGGGGGCTACGAGCAGTACTTC. The full variable domain, in which reference TRBV30 and TRBJ2-7 provide the parts outside the CDR3, is SQTIHQWPATLVQPVGSPLSLECTVEGTSNPNLYWYRQAAGRGLQLLFYSVGIGQISSEVPQNLSASRPQDRQFILSSKKLLLSDSGFYLCAWSGGGYEQYFGPGTRLTVT.

The V and J genes are TRBV5-4 and TRBJ2-2; 10 positions agree with TRBD2. Germline V lookup: CDR1 SGHNT, CDR2 YYREEE (reference sequence). The junction had 6 bases not matched to a gene; V was cut back by 3 bases and J by 7 bases. The CDR3 is 15 amino acids. The CDR3 coding sequence is TGTGCCAGCAGCTCAGCGGGAGGGCCCGACGGGGAGCTGTTTTTT. It is translated as CASSSAGGPDGELFF.

This chain links TRBV5-1 with TRBJ2-7; TRBD2 matches 15 bases. CDR3 size: 15 residues. CDR1 and CDR2 from the germline V gene are SGHRS and YFSETQ. The V segment lost 4 bases and the J segment 4 bases; nucleotides outside the gene matches: 3. The CDR3 sequence: CASSTGTSGRYEQYF. The CDR3 region has the DNA TGCGCCAGCAGCACGGGGACTAGCGGGAGGTACGAGCAGTACTTC.

As regards this clone: The junction does not match germline at one end; this may be a read error. The chain's CDR3 is CSSSSTETPYEQYF. The CDR3 coding sequence is TGTTCCAGCAGCTCTACTGAAACTCCCTACGAGCAGTACTTC. The rearrangement links TRBV7-9 to TRBJ2-7; D not resolved. Germline V gene sequence: CDR1 SEHNR, CDR2 FQNEAQ (reference sequence). This CDR3 has 14 amino acids.